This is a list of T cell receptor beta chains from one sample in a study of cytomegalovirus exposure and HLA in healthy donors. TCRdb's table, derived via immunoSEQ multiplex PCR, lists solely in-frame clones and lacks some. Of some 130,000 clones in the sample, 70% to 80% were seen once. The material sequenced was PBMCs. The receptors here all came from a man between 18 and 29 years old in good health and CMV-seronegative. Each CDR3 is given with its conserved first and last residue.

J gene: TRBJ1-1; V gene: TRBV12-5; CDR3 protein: CASGLQITEAFF
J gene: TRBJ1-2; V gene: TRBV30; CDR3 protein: CAWSVDTYGYTF
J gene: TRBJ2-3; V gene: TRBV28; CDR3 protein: CASRIAGLGTDTQYF
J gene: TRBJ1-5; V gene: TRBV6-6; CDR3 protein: CASSYSGHSNQPQHF
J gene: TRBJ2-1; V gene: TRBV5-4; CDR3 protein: CASSLVTGEMKGQFF
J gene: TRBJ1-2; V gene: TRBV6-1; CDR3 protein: CASSEGGGFGRGYTF
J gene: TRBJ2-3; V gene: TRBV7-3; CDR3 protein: CASSSGSGTSTDTQYF
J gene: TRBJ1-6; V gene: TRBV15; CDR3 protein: CASQGARNSPLHF
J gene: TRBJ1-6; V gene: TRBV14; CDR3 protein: CASSQDDIIRSPLHF
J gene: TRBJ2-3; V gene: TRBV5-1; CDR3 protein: CASSATGDSTDTQYF
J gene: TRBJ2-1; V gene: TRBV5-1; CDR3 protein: CASSTTPSGSGILNEQFF
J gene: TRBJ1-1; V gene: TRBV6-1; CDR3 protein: CASTPEAGGNTEAFF
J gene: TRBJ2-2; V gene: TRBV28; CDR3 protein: CASSSFLHTGELFF
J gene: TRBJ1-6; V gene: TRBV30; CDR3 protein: CATSTGLPFSSYNSPLHF
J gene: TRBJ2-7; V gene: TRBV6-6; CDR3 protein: CASRSQGSSYEQYF
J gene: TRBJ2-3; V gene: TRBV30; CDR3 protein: CAWSQGYSSTDTQYF
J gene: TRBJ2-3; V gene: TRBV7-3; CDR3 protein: CASSLTGPSGTDTQYF
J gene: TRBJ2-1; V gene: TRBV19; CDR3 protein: CASTSQGFNEQFF
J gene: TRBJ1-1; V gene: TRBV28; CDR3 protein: CASSPQGRNTEAFF
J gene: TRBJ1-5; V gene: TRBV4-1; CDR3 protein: CASSQGWGTGAQPQHF
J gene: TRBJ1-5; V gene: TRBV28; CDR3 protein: CASSLTGTIQPQHF
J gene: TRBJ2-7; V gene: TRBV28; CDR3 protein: CASGRRIPREQYF
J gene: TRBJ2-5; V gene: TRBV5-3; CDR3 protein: CARSLPDMQETQYF
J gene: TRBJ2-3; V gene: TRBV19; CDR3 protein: CASSILPGQGTDTQYF
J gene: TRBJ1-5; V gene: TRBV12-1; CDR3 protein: CASSFGQGCPRNQPQHF
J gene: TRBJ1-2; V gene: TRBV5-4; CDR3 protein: CASSRDRANYGYTF
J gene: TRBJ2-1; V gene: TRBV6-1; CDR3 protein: CAGKNTRRNEQFF
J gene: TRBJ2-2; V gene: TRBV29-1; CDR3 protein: CSAKIIAANTGELFF
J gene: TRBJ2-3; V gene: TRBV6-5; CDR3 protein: CASRGLANADTQYF
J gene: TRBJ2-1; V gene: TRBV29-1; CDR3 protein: CSVRGTSGSYCEQFF
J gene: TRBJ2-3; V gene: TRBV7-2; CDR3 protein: CASSLAGQTSTDTQYF
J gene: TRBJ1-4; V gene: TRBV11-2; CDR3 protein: CASSLDFGSATEKLFF
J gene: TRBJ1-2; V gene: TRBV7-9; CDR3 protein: CASNLATRDTKAGYTF
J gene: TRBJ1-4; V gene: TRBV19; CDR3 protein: CASSIPTGGEKLFF
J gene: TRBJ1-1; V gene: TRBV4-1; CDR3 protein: CASSYRQGNTEAFF
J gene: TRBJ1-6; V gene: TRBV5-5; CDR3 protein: CASSSLDRGHGSPLHF
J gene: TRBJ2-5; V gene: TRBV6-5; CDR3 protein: CASSYSRVPQETQYF
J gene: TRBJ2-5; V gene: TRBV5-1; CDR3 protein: CASSLDDRQETQYF
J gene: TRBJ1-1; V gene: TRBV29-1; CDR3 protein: CSVDDRVGEAFF
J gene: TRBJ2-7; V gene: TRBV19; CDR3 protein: CASSVGQGVSYEQYF
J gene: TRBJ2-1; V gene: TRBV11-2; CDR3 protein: CASSLAAGDYNEQFF
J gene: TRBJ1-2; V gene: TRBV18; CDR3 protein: CASSEDRQYGYTF
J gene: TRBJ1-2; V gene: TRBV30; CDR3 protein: CAWSVGTGGLYGYTF
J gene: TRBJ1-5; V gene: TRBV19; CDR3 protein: CASRTGQGVLPQHF
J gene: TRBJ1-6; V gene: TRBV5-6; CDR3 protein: CASSLDRGSPLHF
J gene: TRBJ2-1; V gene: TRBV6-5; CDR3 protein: CASSIGTGRTNEQFF
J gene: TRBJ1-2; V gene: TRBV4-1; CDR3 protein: CASSPRENYGYTF
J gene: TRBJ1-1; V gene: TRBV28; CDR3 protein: CASRTGEMNTEAFF
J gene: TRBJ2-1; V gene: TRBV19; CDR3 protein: CASSNGLTVYNEQFF